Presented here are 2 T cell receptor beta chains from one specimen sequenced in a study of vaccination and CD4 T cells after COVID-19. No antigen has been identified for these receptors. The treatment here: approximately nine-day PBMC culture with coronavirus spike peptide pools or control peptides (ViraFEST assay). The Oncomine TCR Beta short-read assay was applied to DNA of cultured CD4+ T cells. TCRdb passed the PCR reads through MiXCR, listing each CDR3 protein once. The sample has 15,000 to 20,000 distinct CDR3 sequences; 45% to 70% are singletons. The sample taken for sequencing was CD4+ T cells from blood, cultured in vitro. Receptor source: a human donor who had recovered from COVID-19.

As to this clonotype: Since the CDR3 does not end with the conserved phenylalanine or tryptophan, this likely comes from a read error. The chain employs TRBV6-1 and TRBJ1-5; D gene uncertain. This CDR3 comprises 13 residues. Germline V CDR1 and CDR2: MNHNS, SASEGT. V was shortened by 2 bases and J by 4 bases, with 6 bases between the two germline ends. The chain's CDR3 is CASSEPGNQPQHL. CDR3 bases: TGTGCCAGCAGTGAACCCGGAAATCAGCCCCAGCATCTT.

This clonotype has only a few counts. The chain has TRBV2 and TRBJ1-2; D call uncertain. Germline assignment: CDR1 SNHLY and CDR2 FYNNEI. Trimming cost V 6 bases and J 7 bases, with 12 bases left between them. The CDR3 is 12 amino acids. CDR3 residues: CASRAYSIGYTF. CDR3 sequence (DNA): TGTGCCAGCAGGGCCTACAGCATTGGCTACACCTTC.